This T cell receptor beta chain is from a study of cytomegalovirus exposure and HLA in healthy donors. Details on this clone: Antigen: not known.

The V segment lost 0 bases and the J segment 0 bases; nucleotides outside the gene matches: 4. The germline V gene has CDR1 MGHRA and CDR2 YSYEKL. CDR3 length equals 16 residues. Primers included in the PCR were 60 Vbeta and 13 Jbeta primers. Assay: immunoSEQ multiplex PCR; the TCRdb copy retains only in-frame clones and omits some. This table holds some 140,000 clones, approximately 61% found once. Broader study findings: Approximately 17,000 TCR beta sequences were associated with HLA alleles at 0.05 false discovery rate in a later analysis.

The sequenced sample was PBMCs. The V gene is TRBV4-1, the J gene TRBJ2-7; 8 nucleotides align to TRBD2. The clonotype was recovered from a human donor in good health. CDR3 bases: TGCGCCAGCAGCCAAGACAATAGCGGGACCTCCTACGAGCAGTACTTC. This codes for CASSQDNSGTSYEQYF.